This TCR beta chain emerged from a study of circulating and synovial CD4+ cells in juvenile arthritis (dated by TCRdb to 2014 to 2015). A note on the overall study: Within each patient, the study compared the TCRbeta CDR3 repertoires of three groups: circulating HLA-DR+ CD4 T cells, bulk blood CD4 T cells, and synovial CD4 T cells. Repertoire sequencing was performed with the aim of confirming enrichment of synovial clonotypes in a circulating synovial-like CD4 T cell subset.

In regard to this clone: No cognate antigen has been identified for it. It has no much larger one-base neighbor in the sample; base qualities were not kept.

The sequenced samples were obtained from patients with active juvenile idiopathic arthritis. Right after thawing, the cells went straight into sorting, and Live/Dead Fixable Near-IR Stain was used to exclude dead cells. Here is what the overall study found, with its caveats: Lower diversity was observed in synovial and circulating pathogenic-like lymphocyte repertoires than in bulk blood CD4 repertoires, and some CPL samples were found to be as oligoclonal as synovium. Circulating pathogenic-like lymphocytes clustered together with synovial T cells, and compared with bulk blood, the circulating pathogenic-like lymphocytes shared a substantially higher fraction of CDR3 sequences with synovium. Traditional Vbeta family usage analysis did not detect the difference between circulating pathogenic-like lymphocytes and bulk blood T cells. Because T cell genome counts differed by at least an order of magnitude between CPL and bulk blood CD4 samples, sample-size effects were addressed. Because overlap with synovium rose as sequencing depth increased, the measured fractions of shared clonotypes likely underestimated the overlap of the full repertoire.

The cysteine opens and the phenylalanine closes a CDR3 of 15 amino acids. Only the CDR3 DNA is retained, 45 bases long and in frame from the first base. Trimming removed 1 base from V and 6 bases from J, leaving 13 bases between the germline ends. CDR1 and CDR2 were assigned from the germline V gene (reference sequence) as LNHNV and YYDKDF. The library was generated by the immunoSEQ multiplex PCR assay. An external provider carried out the TCRbeta CDR3 sequencing as a commercial service. The paper's processing steps were these. The analyses used productive nucleotide sequences together with amino acid sequences obtained by in silico translation. Diversity was quantified by Renyi entropy over a range of alpha values, with sample size equalised by taking the median of 200 repeated subsamples. The distance between each pair of repertoires was calculated as one minus the Chao-modified Jaccard index, which corrects for under-sampling, and this distance was used for clustering. Frequency-weighted overlap with synovial clonotypes was calculated over 200 sample sizes with 200 draws without replacement at each size, and the overlap was reported at the size of the smaller sample. This immuneACCESS table, as held by TCRdb, lists in-frame sequences with V and J called but not all clones. Of the missing ones, under half trace to an unresolved V gene in checked studies; the others have no known cause. D and trimming come from the DNA, and the V and J calls and clone size come from that table. In this sample the table shows about 33,000 clones, 90% to 95% of which occur a single time. Jointly, the top ten make up roughly 0.15% of the sample.

Sequencing was done on a sample of CD4+ T cells from blood. This sequence was found in a human donor with juvenile idiopathic arthritis. The V and J genes are TRBV15 and TRBJ2-1; the D gene is unclear. The CDR3 region reads CATSRGWSDSNEQFF. The nucleotide sequence is given as TGTGCCACCAGCAGAGGTTGGAGCGATTCCAATGAGCAGTTCTTC.